These T cell receptor beta chains were read from a single sample in a study of shared clonotypes between healthy human individuals. The method was immunoSEQ multiplex PCR; TCRdb's version includes in-frame clones alone and lacks a portion of them. Among 2.3 million or so clones listed, just over 90% were seen once. Specimen: naive CD4+ T cells from PBMCs. The source of these receptors is a man aged 18 to 29 in good health. Some clones in this sample may be carry-over from other donors' samples. Each CDR3 is given with its conserved first and last residue. D genes are given only for firm matches.

J gene | D gene | V gene | CDR3 length | CDR3 DNA | CDR3 protein
TRBJ2-7 | NA | TRBV5-1 | 15 | TGCGCCAGCAGCTTGGCCGACAGCAATGCCTACGAGCAGTACTTC | CASSLADSNAYEQYF
TRBJ2-3 | NA | TRBV4-2 | 14 | TGTGCCAGCAGCCAAGGGGATTCCACAGATACGCAGTATTTT | CASSQGDSTDTQYF
TRBJ2-5 | TRBD2 | TRBV19 | 16 | TGTGCCAGTAGTATATGGTCTAGCGGGAGTAGGGAGACCCAGTACTTC | CASSIWSSGSRETQYF
TRBJ1-1 | NA | TRBV27 | 13 | TGTGCCAGCAGCAGGGTGTGGGGTTCTGAAGCTTTCTTT | CASSRVWGSEAFF
TRBJ2-3 | TRBD1 | TRBV5-1 | 16 | TGCGCCAGCAGCCCGCCCGACAGGGAAAGCACAGATACGCAGTATTTT | CASSPPDRESTDTQYF
TRBJ2-3 | TRBD2 | TRBV28 | 15 | TGTGCCAGCAGTTCCAGCGGGAGGGCTAGGGATACGCAGTATTTT | CASSSSGRARDTQYF
TRBJ2-1 | TRBD1 | TRBV18 | 15 | TGTGCCAGCTCACCCGGGGCAGGGGGACGCAATGAGCAGTTCTTC | CASSPGAGGRNEQFF
TRBJ2-2 | NA | TRBV9 | 13 | TGTGCCAGCAGCGTAGATTGGGCCGGGGAGCTGTTTTTT | CASSVDWAGELFF
TRBJ2-3 | TRBD2 | TRBV9 | 15 | TGTGCCAGCAGCGTAGGTAGCGGGAGCACAGATACGCAGTATTTT | CASSVGSGSTDTQYF
TRBJ2-7 | NA | TRBV7-2 | 16 | TGTGCCAGCAGCTCCTACGCCCTCGGTCGCGGCTACGAGCAGTACTTC | CASSSYALGRGYEQYF